The 29 T cell receptor beta chains below come from one sample, sequenced in a study of CD8 T cells in Susac syndrome. RNA was extracted with the RNeasy kit, and a quantity of roughly 0.5 to 1 ug was reverse transcribed using random hexamers. TCRdb redid the calling of the immunoSEQ multiplex PCR reads with MiXCR, one entry per CDR3 protein. The sample lists hundreds of thousands of distinct CDR3 sequences; approximately 90% were seen once. Input material: CD8+ T cells from PBMCs. Every receptor here comes from a human donor with multiple sclerosis.

This chain links TRBV27 with TRBJ1-5, with D hard to call. This CDR3 contains 15 residues. Trimming took off 6 bases at V and 3 bases at J, with 15 bases between the two ends. Germline CDR1 and CDR2: MNHEY and SMNVEV (reference sequence). This chain's CDR3 is CASSSSDGPNQPQHF. For the CDR3, the DNA is TGTGCCAGCAGCTCCTCCGACGGCCCCAATCAGCCCCAGCATTTT.

This clonotype was seen once. J is TRBJ2-3 and V is TRBV11-1; weak D call: TRBD2 (5 bases). CDR1 and CDR2 from the germline V gene are SGHAT and FQDESV (reference sequence). The CDR3 extends over 14 amino acids. The V and J ends lost 5 bases and 1 base respectively, with 10 bases between them. In nucleotides, the CDR3 is TGTGCCAGCAGCGTCCCGAGGGGCACAGATACGCAGTATTTT. This gives the protein CASSVPRGTDTQYF.

The chain is built from TRBV2 and TRBJ1-5, with unresolved D. Trimming took 5 bases from V and 10 from J, leaving 12 bases between them. Germline V gives CDR1 SNHLY, CDR2 FYNNEI. The CDR3 consists of 12 residues. CDR3 sequence: CASSRMFLPQHF. DNA for the CDR3: TGTGCCAGCAGTCGGATGTTCCTTCCCCAGCATTTT.

The chain carries TRBV12-3 or TRBV12-4 and TRBJ2-5, with D possibly TRBD2 on 6 matching bases. The CDR3 contains 12 residues. V shed 10 bases and J shed 8 bases, with 17 bases lying between them. CDR3 DNA: TGTGCCACCTCCCCACCCGGGGGAACCCAGTACTTC. Protein product: CATSPPGGTQYF.

This chain uses TRBV12-3 or TRBV12-4 with TRBJ2-3, with 13 bases matching TRBD2. J lost 6 bases, V lost 4 bases, and 10 bases had no gene match. This CDR3 is 17 amino acids long. The CDR3 DNA reads TGTGCCAGCAGTTCTGGGACTAGCGGGGCGCTATTGGATACGCAGTATTTT. It yields the protein CASSSGTSGALLDTQYF.

The chain carries TRBV12-3 or TRBV12-4 and TRBJ2-1; perhaps TRBD2 as D (5 bases). The CDR3 sequence is 14 residues long. Deletions cut 4 bases from V and 8 bases from J, with 15 bases between. The chain's CDR3 is CASSSLLGSYEQFF. The CDR3 region has the DNA TGTGCCAGCAGTTCCTTACTAGGGTCTTATGAGCAGTTCTTC.

The rearrangement uses TRBV5-4 and TRBJ2-2; 7 positions agree with TRBD2. This CDR3 contains 15 residues. V dropped 4 bases and J dropped 4; count of bases not matched to a gene: 7. Germline V gene sequence: CDR1 SGHNT, CDR2 YYREEE (reference sequence). The CDR3 DNA follows: TGTGCCAGCAGCCCCCATAGCGGGCGCACCGGGGAGCTGTTTTTT. It codes for CASSPHSGRTGELFF.

The rearrangement uses TRBV9 and TRBJ1-1, with 7 bases identical to TRBD1. CDR3 length: 15 amino acids. The germline V gene has CDR1 SGDLS and CDR2 YYNGEE. V dropped 0 bases and J dropped 0; count of bases not matched to a gene: 2. In DNA form, the CDR3 reads TGTGCCAGCAGCGTAGGGACAGGCATGAACACTGAAGCTTTCTTT. This codes for CASSVGTGMNTEAFF.

CDR3 coding DNA: TGTGCCAGCAGTCCCGAGCGGGGCTTCTCCTACGAGCAGTACTTC. Translated: CASSPERGFSYEQYF. V gene TRBV27 combines with J gene TRBJ2-7; 7 bases map to TRBD2. Losses at the gene ends were 5 bases for V and 0 bases for J; bases not matched to a gene: 7. The CDR3 consists of 15 residues. Germline V lookup: CDR1 MNHEY, CDR2 SMNVEV (reference sequence).

Only a few counts were recorded for this clonotype. J is TRBJ2-7 and V is TRBV11-1; no reliable D call. The length of the CDR3 is 15 residues. V lost 3 bases to trimming and J lost 0 bases, with 12 bases between them. The germline CDR1 and CDR2 sequences are SGHAT and FQDESV (reference sequence). The CDR3 is CASSFGGPISYEQYF. The CDR3 nucleotides read TGTGCCAGCAGCTTCGGCGGCCCTATCTCCTACGAGCAGTACTTC.

This clonotype is a singleton in its sample. This chain uses TRBV19 with TRBJ1-1, with D hard to call. Germline V gene data show CDR1 as LNHDA and CDR2 as SQIVND (reference sequence). The CDR3 extends over 11 amino acids. V dropped 3 bases and J dropped 7 bases, with 6 bases sitting between them. CDR3 protein: CASSIGGEAFF. The CDR3 DNA reads as TGTGCCAGTAGTATTGGAGGTGAAGCTTTCTTT.

The J gene is TRBJ2-1, the V gene TRBV20-1; 9 nucleotides align to TRBD1. Germline loops: CDR1 DFQATT, CDR2 SNEGSKA (reference sequence). This CDR3 region has 15 residues. V lost 6 bases and J lost 5; bases outside the gene matches: 11. The CDR3 DNA is TGCAGTGCCCTTCCCGGGACAGGGTGGAACAATGAGCAGTTCTTC. Translating gives CSALPGTGWNNEQFF.

The chain couples TRBV9 to TRBJ2-5, with TRBD1 identical over 9 bases. CDR1 SGDLS and CDR2 YYNGEE come from the germline V gene. CDR3 length: 15 residues. The junction had 6 bases not matched to a gene; V was cut back by 3 bases and J by 3 bases. The CDR3 DNA is TGTGCCAGCAGCGCCGGGACAGGGATAAAAGAGACCCAGTACTTC. Amino acid sequence: CASSAGTGIKETQYF.

The chain carries TRBV6-2 or TRBV6-3 and TRBJ2-7, with 7 bases lining up with TRBD2. This CDR3 has 15 amino acids. From germline, CDR1 is MNHEY and CDR2 SVGEGT. J was trimmed by 0 bases and V by 7 bases; bases with no gene match: 9. CDR3 in DNA: TGTGCCAGCACCGCTCGGTCGGGGGGCTCCTACGAGCAGTACTTC. This encodes CASTARSGGSYEQYF.

The chain couples TRBV9 to TRBJ2-1, with TRBD2 as a possible D gene (5 bases). There are 12 residues in the CDR3. Trimming stripped 4 bases from V and 9 bases from J, with 11 bases between. Germline V gives CDR1 SGDLS, CDR2 YYNGEE. The DNA of the CDR3 is TGTGCCAGCAGCTTAGAGGGCTTTGAGCAGTTCTTC. Its protein is CASSLEGFEQFF.

CDR3: CASSPRVGELFF. The CDR3 DNA sequence: TGTGCCAGCAGCCCCCGTGTTGGGGAGCTGTTTTTT. The chain carries TRBV13 and TRBJ2-2, with no clear D. The CDR3 loop spans 12 amino acids. CDR1 PRHDT and CDR2 FYEKMQ come from the germline V gene (reference sequence). Trimming left V 5 bases short and J 8 bases short, with 9 bases between.

The chain links TRBV5-1 to TRBJ2-2, with a possible D match to TRBD1 (5 bases). The V gene's germline CDR1 is SGHRS and CDR2 YFSETQ. The V gene lost 0 bases and the J gene lost 7 bases, with 16 bases spanning the gap. CDR3 length: 16 residues. DNA of the CDR3: TGCGCCAGCAGCTTGGCCCCCAGGGCACCCGGCGGGGAGCTGTTTTTT. Encoded protein: CASSLAPRAPGGELFF.

The chain is built from TRBV6-5 and TRBJ2-7; D is uncertain. From germline, CDR1 is MNHEY and CDR2 SVGAGI. The V end lost 1 base, the J end lost 0 bases, and 7 bases lay between the germline ends. The CDR3 runs to 14 residues. The CDR3 nucleotides are TGTGCCAGCAGTTACTTGCAGAGCTCCTACGAGCAGTACTTC. Residues: CASSYLQSSYEQYF.

V is TRBV5-4 and J is TRBJ1-2, with 10 nucleotides matching TRBD1. Per germline, CDR1 SGHNT and CDR2 YYREEE (reference sequence). This CDR3 contains 16 residues. V trimming: 3 bases; J trimming: 8 bases; junction bases outside the gene matches: 13. The CDR3 reads CASSSPGTGVAAGYTF. The CDR3 DNA is TGTGCCAGCAGCTCCCCTGGGACAGGGGTCGCAGCCGGCTACACCTTC.

This chain connects TRBV6-1 to TRBJ2-7; 8 positions agree with TRBD2. Germline-derived CDR1 and CDR2 are MNHNS and SASEGT. The CDR3 covers 13 residues. The V segment lost 11 bases and the J segment 2 bases; nucleotides outside the gene matches: 8. For the CDR3, the DNA is TGTGCCGCCCGGGGGGGAATCCCCTACGAGCAGTACTTC. Protein: CAARGGIPYEQYF.

This clonotype was found once. This chain uses TRBV13 with TRBJ1-1, with 12 positions matching TRBD1. V gave up 4 bases and J gave up 6 bases; unmatched junction bases: 12. From germline, CDR1 is PRHDT and CDR2 FYEKMQ (reference sequence). The CDR3 consists of 17 residues. The DNA of the CDR3 is TGTGCCAGCAGCTCGACCGGGACAGGGGGCAGTGTGGCTGAAGCTTTCTTT. Its protein product is CASSSTGTGGSVAEAFF.

The rearrangement joins TRBV24-1 to TRBJ1-5; D may be TRBD1 (6 bases). The CDR3 spans 13 residues. CDR1 is KGHDR and CDR2 is SFDVKD in the germline V gene. V lost 0 bases to trimming and J lost 7 bases, with 6 bases between them. CDR3 sequence: CATSDLRGQPQHF. The CDR3 DNA reads TGTGCCACCAGTGATTTGAGGGGGCAGCCCCAGCATTTT.

This rearrangement joins TRBV27 to TRBJ2-7; D unclear. CDR1 and CDR2 (germline): MNHEY, SMNVEV (reference sequence). CDR3 length: 12 amino acids. Trimming cost V 8 bases and J 3 bases, with 11 bases left between them. This CDR3 reads CASRNSVYEQYF. Written as DNA, the CDR3 is TGTGCCAGCCGAAACAGTGTCTACGAGCAGTACTTC.

The chain carries TRBV12-3 or TRBV12-4 and TRBJ2-5; the D gene is possibly TRBD2 (5 bases). The CDR3 consists of 13 residues. Trimming left V 3 bases short and J 6 bases short, with 11 bases between. The CDR3 sequence: CASSFGVTQTQYF. In DNA form, the CDR3 reads TGTGCCAGCAGTTTCGGGGTGACGCAGACCCAGTACTTC.

The chain couples TRBV13 to TRBJ1-6, with a tentative D call TRBD1 (6 bases). Germline CDR1 is PRHDT and CDR2 is FYEKMQ (reference sequence). V lost 5 bases, J lost 0 bases, and 11 bases lay in between. This CDR3 has 16 amino acids. Here the CDR3 reads CASSPGQSSYNSPLHF. CDR3 DNA sequence: TGTGCCAGCAGCCCCGGACAGAGCTCCTATAATTCACCCCTCCACTTT.

The genes are TRBV7-9 and TRBJ2-1; 7 bases agree with TRBD1. Germline V gene data show CDR1 as SEHNR and CDR2 as FQNEAQ (reference sequence). The CDR3 sequence is 13 residues long. V was pared by 6 bases and J by 5 bases, with 4 bases of the junction left unmatched. This chain's CDR3 is CASSQTGDNEQFF. CDR3 bases: TGTGCCAGCAGTCAAACAGGGGACAATGAGCAGTTCTTC.

The J gene is TRBJ2-7, the V gene TRBV15; possible D gene TRBD1, 6 bases. Germline assignment: CDR1 LNHNV and CDR2 YYDKDF (reference sequence). This CDR3 has 12 amino acids. Between the trimmed V and J ends, which lost 10 bases and 3 bases, there was a span of 13 bases. This CDR3 reads CAIRDMGYEQYF. DNA for the CDR3: TGTGCCATCCGGGACATGGGCTACGAGCAGTACTTC.

A remark on this clonotype: An end of the junction differs from the germline gene, which may be a read error. The genes are TRBV13 and TRBJ2-3; D may correspond to TRBD1 or TRBD2 (5 bases each). Germline V gene data show CDR1 as PRHDT and CDR2 as FYEKMQ (reference sequence). The CDR3 sequence is 14 residues long. The CDR3 nucleotides are TGTGCCAACAGCTTCGGGGACAGCACAGATACGCAGTATTTT. Translated, it gives CANSFGDSTDTQYF. The full variable domain, with the rest looked up from reference TRBV13 and TRBJ2-3, is AAGVIQSPRHLIKEKRETATLKCYPIPRHDTVYWYQQGPGQDPQFLISFYEKMQSDKGSIPDRFSAQQFSDYHSELNMSSLELGDSALYFCANSFGDSTDTQYFGPGTRLTVL.

J is TRBJ1-2 and V is TRBV30; D might be TRBD1 (5 bases). This CDR3 comprises 16 residues. Trimming removed 1 base at V and 8 bases at J, with 23 bases between. Germline V gives CDR1 GTSNPN, CDR2 SVGIG (reference sequence). This CDR3 is CAWSDATVPRWEGYTF. In nucleotides, the CDR3 is TGTGCCTGGAGTGACGCGACAGTACCCCGTTGGGAGGGCTACACCTTC.